This is a list of T cell receptor beta chains from one sample in a study of T cells in Graves' hyperthyroidism and ophthalmopathy. TCRdb independently ran MiXCR on the multiplex PCR reads; one entry per CDR3 protein. The table lists about 580,000 distinct CDR3 sequences, approximately 15% of them singletons. Sequences were obtained from blood. The receptors derive from a woman younger than 45 with Graves' hyperthyroidism that later progressed to Graves' ophthalmopathy. Both conserved end residues are part of each CDR3. The D gene is left open where the match is weak. For some rows the clone size is stated as once, few or many, or as a class when expanded; others skip it.

V	D	J	size	CDR3	DNA
TRBV7-6	TRBD1	TRBJ1-1	many	CASSRPGTGGNTEAFF	TGTGCCAGCAGCCGTCCCGGGACAGGGGGGAACACTGAAGCTTTCTTT
TRBV28	TRBD1	TRBJ2-7	many	CASRDRQGVFTSSYEQYF	TGTGCCAGCAGAGATAGACAGGGGGTGTTTACCTCCTCCTACGAGCAGTACTTC
TRBV10-3	TRBD1	TRBJ1-5	.	CASSPTGAPYSNQPQHF	TGTGCCAGCAGTCCTACAGGGGCCCCTTATAGCAATCAGCCCCAGCATTTT
TRBV28	TRBD2	TRBJ2-1	.	CASSRAGASGRDTYNEQFF	TGTGCCAGCAGCCGCGCCGGTGCTAGCGGGAGAGACACCTACAATGAGCAGTTCTTC
TRBV20-1	TRBD2	TRBJ2-1	many	CSASELAGGPDEQFF	TGCAGTGCTAGCGAGCTAGCGGGAGGGCCCGATGAGCAGTTCTTC
TRBV3-1	.	TRBJ1-2	many	CASSQDAVLRSYTF	TGTGCCAGCAGCCAAGACGCGGTCCTGAGGAGCTACACCTTC
TRBV12-3/TRBV12-4	.	TRBJ2-1	few	CASRQNFPNEQFF	TGTGCCAGCAGACAGAACTTTCCCAATGAGCAGTTCTTC
TRBV2	.	TRBJ2-3	many	CASSDLQGGSTDTQYF	TGTGCCAGCAGTGACCTACAGGGGGGGAGCACAGATACGCAGTATTTT
TRBV24-1	TRBD1	TRBJ2-1	.	CATSDSLDRVAYNEQFF	TGTGCCACCAGTGACTCATTGGACAGGGTTGCCTACAATGAGCAGTTCTTC
TRBV30	.	TRBJ1-5	.	CAWSRDRLGKPQHF	TGTGCCTGGAGTCGAGACAGACTCGGAAAGCCCCAGCATTTT
TRBV28	.	TRBJ2-3	.	CASRRISDTQYF	TGTGCCAGCAGGAGAATCTCAGATACGCAGTATTTT
TRBV11-2	.	TRBJ1-4	few	CASSPVRSTHATNENLFF	TGTGCCAGCAGCCCCGTCAGGTCTACACATGCAACTAATGAAAATCTGTTTTTT
TRBV7-2	TRBD2	TRBJ2-5	many	CASSLRLAGAETQYF	TGTGCCAGCAGCTTGAGACTAGCGGGAGCTGAGACCCAGTACTTC
TRBV29-1	TRBD1	TRBJ2-1	.	CSVEEDRGQYGEQFF	TGCAGCGTTGAAGAGGACAGGGGGCAGTACGGTGAGCAGTTCTTC
TRBV19	.	TRBJ1-5	many	CASSRQVPGQPQHF	TGTGCCAGTAGTAGACAGGTACCTGGTCAGCCCCAGCATTTT
TRBV12-3/TRBV12-4	.	TRBJ2-5	few	CASSRTNLQETQYF	TGTGCCAGCAGCCGGACGAACCTCCAAGAGACCCAGTACTTC
TRBV12-3/TRBV12-4	TRBD1	TRBJ1-2	.	CASSQTGGGGGYTF	TGTGCCAGCAGTCAGACAGGGGGCGGCGGGGGCTACACCTTC
TRBV5-1	.	TRBJ2-2	few	CASSLRTVGELFF	TGCGCCAGCAGCTTGCGGACCGTCGGGGAGCTGTTTTTT
TRBV5-1	TRBD1	TRBJ2-5	.	CASSLSTGESETQYF	TGCGCCAGCAGCTTGTCGACAGGGGAGTCAGAGACCCAGTACTTC
TRBV19	TRBD1	TRBJ2-2	few	CASSGRTGDTGELFF	TGTGCCAGTAGTGGGCGGACAGGGGACACCGGGGAGCTGTTTTTT
TRBV28	TRBD2	TRBJ2-4	few	CASSLNGGAKNIQYF	TGTGCCAGCAGTTTAAACGGGGGGGCCAAAAACATTCAGTACTTC
TRBV9	.	TRBJ2-5	.	CASSVGAVEETQYF	TGTGCCAGCAGCGTAGGGGCAGTTGAAGAGACCCAGTACTTC
TRBV4-3	.	TRBJ1-1	few	CASSQEAGTIGTEAFF	TGCGCCAGCAGCCAGGAAGCCGGGACAATCGGCACTGAAGCTTTCTTT
TRBV28	TRBD2	TRBJ2-1	few	CASRASGPQFIYNEQFF	TGTGCCAGCAGGGCTAGCGGGCCCCAATTTATTTACAATGAGCAGTTCTTC
TRBV19	.	TRBJ1-1	many	CASSVSSGNTEAFF	TGTGCCAGTAGTGTCTCCTCCGGAAACACTGAAGCTTTCTTT
TRBV6-5	.	TRBJ2-5	few	CASSYSTGALETQYF	TGTGCCAGCAGTTACTCGACAGGTGCTCTCGAGACCCAGTACTTC
TRBV7-9	.	TRBJ1-5	.	CASSLPDSTDTQHF	TGTGCCAGCAGCCTACCGGACAGTACAGATACGCAGCATTTT
TRBV5-1	TRBD1	TRBJ1-5	.	CASSVTGIGNQPQHF	TGCGCCAGCAGCGTGACAGGGATAGGGAATCAGCCCCAGCATTTT
TRBV27	TRBD1	TRBJ2-3	many	CASSLRDRGPTDTQYF	TGTGCCAGCAGTTTACGAGACAGGGGGCCCACAGATACGCAGTATTTT
TRBV20-1	TRBD1	TRBJ1-1	many	CSARGGDSLNTEAFF	TGCAGTGCTAGAGGTGGGGACAGCCTTAACACTGAAGCTTTCTTT
TRBV6-1	TRBD1	TRBJ1-1	many	CASSPGTVGHTEAFF	TGTGCCAGCAGCCCCGGGACAGTGGGGCACACTGAAGCTTTCTTT
TRBV4-1	.	TRBJ2-6	.	CASSQERAGANVLTF	TGCGCCAGCAGCCAAGAGCGGGCCGGGGCCAACGTCCTGACTTTC
TRBV19	.	TRBJ1-1	few	CASSIAGGGTEAFF	TGTGCCAGTAGTATTGCGGGGGGCGGCACTGAAGCTTTCTTT
TRBV30	.	TRBJ1-6	many	CAWTPIGLGGSPLHF	TGTGCCTGGACCCCGATCGGGTTAGGGGGTTCACCCCTCCACTTT
TRBV12-3/TRBV12-4	TRBD1	TRBJ2-2	.	CASTIVGDRLSGELFF	TGTGCCAGCACAATCGTCGGGGACAGGTTGAGCGGGGAGCTGTTTTTT
TRBV7-8	.	TRBJ1-5	many	CASSLRVGESNQPQHF	TGTGCCAGCAGCTTAAGAGTTGGGGAGAGCAATCAGCCCCAGCATTTT
TRBV28	TRBD2	TRBJ2-3	many	CASSSGGRVPDTQYF	TGTGCCAGCAGTTCGGGCGGGAGGGTACCAGATACGCAGTATTTT